This is a list of T cell receptor beta chains from one sample in a study of CD8 T cells in Susac syndrome. MiXCR, run by TCRdb on the immunoSEQ multiplex PCR reads, gives a single entry per CDR3 protein. The table records 200,000 or so distinct CDR3 sequences, approximately 90% of them present only once. Specimen: CD8+ T cells from PBMCs. The receptors come from a human donor with multiple sclerosis. CDR3s include the opening cysteine and the closing phenylalanine or tryptophan. The order of the fields is D gene, clone size, V gene, J gene, CDR3 protein, CDR3 DNA. D genes are given only for firm matches. Not every row has a clone size; where given, it reads once, few, many or a size class.

D gene: TRBD1; clone size: few; V gene: TRBV12-3/TRBV12-4; J gene: TRBJ2-7; CDR3 protein: CASRPSGQGYEQYF; CDR3 DNA: TGTGCCAGCAGGCCCTCGGGACAGGGCTACGAGCAGTACTTC
D gene: TRBD1; clone size: once; V gene: TRBV13; J gene: TRBJ1-1; CDR3 protein: CASSLGRQGIEAFF; CDR3 DNA: TGTGCCAGCAGCTTAGGGAGACAGGGGATTGAAGCTTTCTTT
D gene: -; clone size: -; V gene: TRBV13; J gene: TRBJ2-5; CDR3 protein: CASSQGPVRGAETQYF; CDR3 DNA: TGTGCCAGCAGCCAAGGACCCGTGAGGGGCGCAGAGACCCAGTACTTC
D gene: TRBD1; clone size: -; V gene: TRBV6-5; J gene: TRBJ1-1; CDR3 protein: CASSYSQGARTEAFF; CDR3 DNA: TGTGCCAGCAGTTACTCTCAGGGGGCGCGTACTGAAGCTTTCTTT
D gene: -; clone size: -; V gene: TRBV4-1; J gene: TRBJ2-1; CDR3 protein: CASSPPSHNEQFF; CDR3 DNA: TGCGCCAGCAGCCCGCCGTCCCACAATGAGCAGTTCTTC
D gene: TRBD2; clone size: -; V gene: TRBV5-1; J gene: TRBJ2-2; CDR3 protein: CASSLDTGGQGTGELFF; CDR3 DNA: TGCGCCAGCAGCTTGGATACGGGAGGGCAGGGAACCGGGGAGCTGTTTTTT
D gene: TRBD2; clone size: -; V gene: TRBV9; J gene: TRBJ2-7; CDR3 protein: CASSVGGLLNEQYF; CDR3 DNA: TGTGCCAGCAGCGTAGGGGGACTACTAAACGAGCAGTACTTC
D gene: -; clone size: -; V gene: TRBV19; J gene: TRBJ2-5; CDR3 protein: CASSIAGETQYF; CDR3 DNA: TGTGCCAGTAGTATAGCCGGGGAGACCCAGTACTTC
D gene: -; clone size: -; V gene: TRBV12-3/TRBV12-4; J gene: TRBJ2-5; CDR3 protein: CASSPRVRAEMNQETQYF; CDR3 DNA: TGTGCCAGCAGTCCTCGCGTGCGGGCCGAGATGAACCAAGAGACCCAGTACTTC
D gene: TRBD2; clone size: -; V gene: TRBV6-5; J gene: TRBJ2-2; CDR3 protein: CASSYVGLAGEGTGELFF; CDR3 DNA: TGTGCCAGCAGTTACGTAGGGCTAGCGGGAGAGGGCACCGGGGAGCTGTTTTTT
D gene: -; clone size: -; V gene: TRBV2; J gene: TRBJ1-1; CDR3 protein: CASTYNRENTEAFF; CDR3 DNA: TGTGCCAGCACTTACAACAGGGAGAACACTGAAGCTTTCTTT
D gene: TRBD1; clone size: -; V gene: TRBV19; J gene: TRBJ2-1; CDR3 protein: CASSTRTGGDEQFF; CDR3 DNA: TGTGCCAGTAGTACGCGGACAGGGGGAGATGAGCAGTTCTTC
D gene: -; clone size: -; V gene: TRBV12-3/TRBV12-4; J gene: TRBJ2-3; CDR3 protein: CASSLLASLPSDTQYF; CDR3 DNA: TGTGCCAGCAGCCTCCTAGCAAGTCTCCCGTCGGATACGCAGTATTTT
D gene: -; clone size: -; V gene: TRBV7-9; J gene: TRBJ1-1; CDR3 protein: CASSSWDTNTEAFF; CDR3 DNA: TGTGCCAGCAGCTCGTGGGACACGAACACTGAAGCTTTCTTT
D gene: TRBD2; clone size: -; V gene: TRBV5-8; J gene: TRBJ2-3; CDR3 protein: CASSPGTSGDTDTQYF; CDR3 DNA: TGTGCCAGCAGCCCCGGGACTAGCGGGGACACAGATACGCAGTATTTT